The clone carrying this T cell receptor (beta chain) turned up a few times. This entry belongs to a study of T cell repertoires in cytomegalovirus infection. Study summary: CMV infection plus the matching HLA type was flagged by public TCR beta signatures.

With 0 bases removed from V and 4 bases from J, the gap between germline ends came to 10 bases. The V gene's germline CDR1 is SGDLS and CDR2 YYNGEE. The CDR3 contains 14 residues. TCRdb fed the reads into MiXCR, producing one record per CDR3 protein. This table has 200,000 to 300,000 distinct CDR3 sequences, over 9% appearing once. The sample comprised PBMCs. V is TRBV9 and J is TRBJ2-5; no clear D gene. The receptor's source is a human donor in good health (CMV status not recorded). Some clones in this sample may be carry-over from other donors' samples. In DNA form, the CDR3 reads TGTGCCAGCAGCGTAGCTCGTGGAACAGAGACCCAGTACTTC. Amino acids: CASSVARGTETQYF.